This paragraph reports one T cell receptor (beta chain). The sample comes from a study of shared clonotypes between healthy human individuals. Clones were read by immunoSEQ multiplex PCR, and TCRdb kept only the in-frame ones, dropping some. The table records approximately 1.4 million clones, 98% of them present only once. Input material: naive CD4+ T cells sorted from blood. Described subset: CD45RA+ positively selected. The TCR originated in a man aged 25 to 40 in good health.

CDR3 sequence (DNA): TGTGCCAGCAGCTTAAGCGGGCCCCGGGGGCAGTACTTC. It encodes CASSLSGPRGQYF. The V call is TRBV7-9, the J call TRBJ2-7; a possible D gene is TRBD2 (6 bases). V lost 2 bases and J 9 bases, leaving 14 bases between the germline ends. The CDR3 consists of 13 residues. Germline V lookup: CDR1 SEHNR, CDR2 FQNEAQ (reference sequence).